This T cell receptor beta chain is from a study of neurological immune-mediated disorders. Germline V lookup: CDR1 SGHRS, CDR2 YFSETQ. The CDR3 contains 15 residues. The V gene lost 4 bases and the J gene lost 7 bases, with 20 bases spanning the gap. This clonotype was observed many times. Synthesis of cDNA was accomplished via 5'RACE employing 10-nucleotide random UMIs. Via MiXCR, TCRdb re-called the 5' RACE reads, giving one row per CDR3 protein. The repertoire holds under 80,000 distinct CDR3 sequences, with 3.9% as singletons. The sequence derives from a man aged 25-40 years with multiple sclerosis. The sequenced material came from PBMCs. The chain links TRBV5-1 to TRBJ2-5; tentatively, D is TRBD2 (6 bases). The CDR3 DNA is TGCGCCAGCAGCCGGGGGACCGTCGTCGTTGGGACCCAGTACTTC. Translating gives CASSRGTVVVGTQYF.